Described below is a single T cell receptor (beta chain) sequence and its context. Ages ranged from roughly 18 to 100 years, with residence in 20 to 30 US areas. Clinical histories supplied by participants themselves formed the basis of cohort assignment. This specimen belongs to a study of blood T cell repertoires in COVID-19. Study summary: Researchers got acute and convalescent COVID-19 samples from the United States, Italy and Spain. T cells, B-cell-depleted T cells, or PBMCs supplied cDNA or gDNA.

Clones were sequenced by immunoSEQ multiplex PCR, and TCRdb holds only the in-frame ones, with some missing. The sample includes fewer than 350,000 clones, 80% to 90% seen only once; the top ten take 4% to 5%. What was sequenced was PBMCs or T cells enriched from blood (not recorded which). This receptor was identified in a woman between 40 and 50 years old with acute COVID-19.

The CDR3 region is CASSRSGTTFGNEQFF. DNA for the CDR3: TGTGCCAGCAGTAGAAGCGGGACTACCTTTGGCAATGAGCAGTTCTTC. The V and J genes are TRBV2 and TRBJ2-1; 7 nucleotides align to TRBD2. The germline gives CDR1 SNHLY, CDR2 FYNNEI. There are 16 residues in the CDR3. V lost 5 bases to trimming and J lost 6 bases; unmatched junction nucleotides: 13.